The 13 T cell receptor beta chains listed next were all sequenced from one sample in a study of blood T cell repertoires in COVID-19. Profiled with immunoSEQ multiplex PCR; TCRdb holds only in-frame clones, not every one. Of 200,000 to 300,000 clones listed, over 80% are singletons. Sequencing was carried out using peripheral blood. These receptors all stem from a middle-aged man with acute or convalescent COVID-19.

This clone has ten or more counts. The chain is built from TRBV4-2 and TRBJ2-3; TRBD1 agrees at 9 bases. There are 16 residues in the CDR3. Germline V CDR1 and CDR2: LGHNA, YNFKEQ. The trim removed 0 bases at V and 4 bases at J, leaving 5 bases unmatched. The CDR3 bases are TGTGCCAGCAGCCAAGAGCCGGGACAGGGTTCAGATACGCAGTATTTT. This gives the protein CASSQEPGQGSDTQYF.

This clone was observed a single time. CDR3 sequence: CASSFYGTAANYGYTF. The CDR3 coding sequence is TGTGCCAGCAGCTTTTATGGGACTGCAGCTAACTATGGCTACACCTTC. The gene calls are TRBV5-6 and TRBJ1-2; the D gene is possibly TRBD1 (5 bases). Trimming stripped 2 bases from V and 0 bases from J, with 14 bases between. CDR3 size: 16 residues. Looked up from germline, CDR1 is SGHDT and CDR2 is YYEEEE.

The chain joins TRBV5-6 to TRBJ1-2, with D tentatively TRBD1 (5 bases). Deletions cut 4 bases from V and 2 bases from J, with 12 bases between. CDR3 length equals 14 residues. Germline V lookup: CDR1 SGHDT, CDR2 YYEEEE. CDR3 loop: CASSRGAGNYGYTF. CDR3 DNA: TGTGCCAGCAGCCGCGGGGCAGGGAACTATGGCTACACCTTC.

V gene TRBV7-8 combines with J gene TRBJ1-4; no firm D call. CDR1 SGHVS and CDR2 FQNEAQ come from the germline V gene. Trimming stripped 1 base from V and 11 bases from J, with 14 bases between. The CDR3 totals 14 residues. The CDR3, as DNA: TGTGCCAGCAGCTTAGAGGTTAACCCCGGGAAACTGTTTTTT. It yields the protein CASSLEVNPGKLFF.

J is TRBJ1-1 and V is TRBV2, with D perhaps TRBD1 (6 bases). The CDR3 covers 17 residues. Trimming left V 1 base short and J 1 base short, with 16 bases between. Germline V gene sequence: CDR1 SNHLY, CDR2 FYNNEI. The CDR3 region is CASSEDRADSSNTEAFF. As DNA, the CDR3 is TGTGCCAGCAGTGAAGACAGGGCGGACTCTTCGAACACTGAAGCTTTCTTT.

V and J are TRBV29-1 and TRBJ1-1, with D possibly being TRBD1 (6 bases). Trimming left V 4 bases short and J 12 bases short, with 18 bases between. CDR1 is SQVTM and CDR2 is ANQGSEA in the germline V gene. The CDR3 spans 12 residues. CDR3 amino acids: CSVVGAKRGTFF. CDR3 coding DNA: TGCAGCGTTGTGGGGGCCAAGAGGGGGACTTTCTTT.

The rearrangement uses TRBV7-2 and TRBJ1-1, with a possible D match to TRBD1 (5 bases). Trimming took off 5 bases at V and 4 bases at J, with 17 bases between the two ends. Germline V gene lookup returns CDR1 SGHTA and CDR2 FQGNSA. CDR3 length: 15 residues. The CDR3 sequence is CASSPRAGEGTEAFF. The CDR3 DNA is TGTGCCAGCAGCCCTAGGGCGGGGGAGGGCACTGAAGCTTTCTTT.

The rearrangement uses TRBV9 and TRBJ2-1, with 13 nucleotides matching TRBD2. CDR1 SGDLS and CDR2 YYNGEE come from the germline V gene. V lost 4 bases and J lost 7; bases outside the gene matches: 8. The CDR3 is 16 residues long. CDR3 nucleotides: TGTGCCAGCAGCCTGCGGACTAGCGGGAGATTAAATGAGCAGTTCTTC. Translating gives CASSLRTSGRLNEQFF.

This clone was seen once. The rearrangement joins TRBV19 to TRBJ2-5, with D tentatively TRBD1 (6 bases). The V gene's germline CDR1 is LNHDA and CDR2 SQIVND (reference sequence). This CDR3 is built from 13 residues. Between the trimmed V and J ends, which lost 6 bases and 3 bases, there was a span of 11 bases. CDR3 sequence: CASRYRDEETQYF. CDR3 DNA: TGTGCCAGTAGATACAGGGATGAAGAGACCCAGTACTTC.

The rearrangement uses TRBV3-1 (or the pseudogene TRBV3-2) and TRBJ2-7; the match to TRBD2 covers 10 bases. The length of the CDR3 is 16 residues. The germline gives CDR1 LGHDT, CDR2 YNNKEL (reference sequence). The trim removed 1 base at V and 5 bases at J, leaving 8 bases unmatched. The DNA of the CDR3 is TGTGCCAGCAGCCAAGGTAGGCTAGCGGGAGACCACGAGCAGTACTTC. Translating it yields CASSQGRLAGDHEQYF.

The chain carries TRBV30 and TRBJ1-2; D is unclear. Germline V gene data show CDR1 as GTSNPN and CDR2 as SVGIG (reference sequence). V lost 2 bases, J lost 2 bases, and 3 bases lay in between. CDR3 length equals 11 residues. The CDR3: CAWSQNYGYTF. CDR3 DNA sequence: TGTGCCTGGAGTCAGAACTATGGCTACACCTTC.

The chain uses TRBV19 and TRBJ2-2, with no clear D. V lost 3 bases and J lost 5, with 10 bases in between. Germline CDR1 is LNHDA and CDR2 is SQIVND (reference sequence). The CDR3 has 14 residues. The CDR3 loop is CASSIRTETGELFF. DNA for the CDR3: TGTGCCAGTAGTATCCGTACGGAGACCGGGGAGCTGTTTTTT.

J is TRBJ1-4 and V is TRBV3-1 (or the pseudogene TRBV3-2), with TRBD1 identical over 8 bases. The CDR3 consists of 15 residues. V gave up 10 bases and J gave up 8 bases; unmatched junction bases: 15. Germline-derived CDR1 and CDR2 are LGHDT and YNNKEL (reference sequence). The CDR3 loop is CATQQAGGGQEKLFF. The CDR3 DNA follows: TGTGCCACCCAACAGGCAGGGGGCGGTCAGGAAAAACTGTTTTTT.